This T cell receptor beta chain was identified in a study of cytomegalovirus exposure and HLA in healthy donors. Study-wide results and limits: Roughly even sequencing depth across donors was the assumption behind the presence/absence analyses. Cytomegalovirus status, reportedly, was diagnosed with high specificity and sensitivity by the classifier.

PCR was performed using 60 Vbeta and 13 Jbeta primers. Measured with immunoSEQ multiplex PCR; TCRdb has only the in-frame clones, and not every one. Among around 110,000 clones listed, 75% were seen once. About this clone itself: Its antigen is as yet unknown.

Material for sequencing was PBMCs. This receptor was obtained from a male donor in good health and CMV-seropositive.

Here the CDR3 reads CASSLTRESADTQYF. Written as DNA, the CDR3 is TGTGCCAGCAGCTTAACACGGGAGTCGGCAGATACGCAGTATTTT. This rearrangement joins TRBV7-3 to TRBJ2-3, with D perhaps TRBD2 (6 bases). This CDR3 is built from 15 residues. V was clipped by 0 bases and J by 4 bases, with 11 bases between them. Germline lookup yields CDR1 SGHTA and CDR2 FQGTGA.